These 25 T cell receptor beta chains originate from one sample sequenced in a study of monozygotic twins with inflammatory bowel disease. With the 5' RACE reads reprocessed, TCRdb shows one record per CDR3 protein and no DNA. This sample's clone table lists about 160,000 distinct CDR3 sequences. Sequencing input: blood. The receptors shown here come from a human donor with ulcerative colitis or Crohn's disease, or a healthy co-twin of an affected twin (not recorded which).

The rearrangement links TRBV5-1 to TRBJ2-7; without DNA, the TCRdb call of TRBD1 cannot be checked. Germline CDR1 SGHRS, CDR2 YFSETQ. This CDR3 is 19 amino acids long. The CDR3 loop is CASSSGVGQGSSGSYEQYF.

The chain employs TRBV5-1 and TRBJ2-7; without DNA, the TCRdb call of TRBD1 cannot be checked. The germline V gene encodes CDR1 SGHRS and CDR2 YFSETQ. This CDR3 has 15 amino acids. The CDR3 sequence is CASSLGGDLAGEQYF.

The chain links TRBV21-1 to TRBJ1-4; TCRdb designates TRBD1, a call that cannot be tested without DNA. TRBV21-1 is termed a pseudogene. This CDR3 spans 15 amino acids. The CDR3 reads CASSKHGQPNEKLFF.

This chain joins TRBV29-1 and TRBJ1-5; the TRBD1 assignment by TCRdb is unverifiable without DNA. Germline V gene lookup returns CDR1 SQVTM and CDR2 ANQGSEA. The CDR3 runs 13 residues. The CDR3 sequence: CSVGTSYNQPQHF.

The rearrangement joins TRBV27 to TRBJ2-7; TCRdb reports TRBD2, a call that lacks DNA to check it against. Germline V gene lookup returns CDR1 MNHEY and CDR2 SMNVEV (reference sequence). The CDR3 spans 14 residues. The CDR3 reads CASSWRGDSYEQYF.

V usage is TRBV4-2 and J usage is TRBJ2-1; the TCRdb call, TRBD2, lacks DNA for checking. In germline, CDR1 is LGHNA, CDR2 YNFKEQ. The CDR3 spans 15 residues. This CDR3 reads CASSRGLAGAYEQFF.

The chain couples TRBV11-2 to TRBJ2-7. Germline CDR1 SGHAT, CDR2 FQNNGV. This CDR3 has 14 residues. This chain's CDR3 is CASSLEGIGYEQYF.

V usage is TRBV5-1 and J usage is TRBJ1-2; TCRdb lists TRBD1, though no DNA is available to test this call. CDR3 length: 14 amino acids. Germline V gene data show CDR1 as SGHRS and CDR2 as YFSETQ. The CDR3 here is CASSLAGGAYGYTF.

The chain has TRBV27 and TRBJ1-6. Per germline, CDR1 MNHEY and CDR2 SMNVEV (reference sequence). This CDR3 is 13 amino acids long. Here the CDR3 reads CASSSGFSSPLHF.

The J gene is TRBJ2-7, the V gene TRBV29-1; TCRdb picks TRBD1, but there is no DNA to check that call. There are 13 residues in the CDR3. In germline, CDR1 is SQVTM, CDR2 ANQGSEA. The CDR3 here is CSVEGDREYEQYF.

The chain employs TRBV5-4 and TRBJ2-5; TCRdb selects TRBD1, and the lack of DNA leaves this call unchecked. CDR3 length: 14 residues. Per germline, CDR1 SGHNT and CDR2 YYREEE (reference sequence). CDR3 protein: CASSLAGVQETQYF. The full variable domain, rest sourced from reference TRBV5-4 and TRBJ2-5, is ETGVTQSPTHLIKTRGQQVTLRCSSQSGHNTVSWYQQALGQGPQFIFQYYREEENGRGNFPPRFSGLQFPNYSSELNVNALELDDSALYLCASSLAGVQETQYFGPGTRLLVL.

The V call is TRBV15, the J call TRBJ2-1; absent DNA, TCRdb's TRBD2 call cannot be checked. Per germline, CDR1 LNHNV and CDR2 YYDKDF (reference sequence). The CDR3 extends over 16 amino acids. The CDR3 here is CATNHPGPSSYNEQFF.

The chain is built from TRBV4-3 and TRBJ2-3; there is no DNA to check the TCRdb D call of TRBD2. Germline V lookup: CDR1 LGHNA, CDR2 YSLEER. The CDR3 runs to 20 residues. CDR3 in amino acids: CASSQVSPSTSGWSTDTQYF.

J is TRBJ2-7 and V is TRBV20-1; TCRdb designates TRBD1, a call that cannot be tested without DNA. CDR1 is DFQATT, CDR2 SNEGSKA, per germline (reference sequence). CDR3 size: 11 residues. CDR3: CSASRDYEQYF.

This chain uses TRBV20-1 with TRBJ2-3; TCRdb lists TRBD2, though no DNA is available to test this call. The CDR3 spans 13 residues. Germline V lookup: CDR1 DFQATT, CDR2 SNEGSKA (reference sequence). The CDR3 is CSSGLVGTDTQYF.

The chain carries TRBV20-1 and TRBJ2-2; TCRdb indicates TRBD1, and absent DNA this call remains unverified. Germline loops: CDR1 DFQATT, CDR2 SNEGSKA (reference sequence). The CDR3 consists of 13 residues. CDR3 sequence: CSALRGNTGELFF.

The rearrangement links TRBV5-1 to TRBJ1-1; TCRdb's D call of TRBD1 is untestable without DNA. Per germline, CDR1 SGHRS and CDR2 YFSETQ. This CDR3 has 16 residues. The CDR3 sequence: CASSLGAPRGRTEAFF.

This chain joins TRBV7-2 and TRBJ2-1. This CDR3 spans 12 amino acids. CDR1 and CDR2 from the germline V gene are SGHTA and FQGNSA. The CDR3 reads CASSSVLGEQFF.

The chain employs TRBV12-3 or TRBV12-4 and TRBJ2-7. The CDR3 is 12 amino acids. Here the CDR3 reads CASSLRAHEQYF.

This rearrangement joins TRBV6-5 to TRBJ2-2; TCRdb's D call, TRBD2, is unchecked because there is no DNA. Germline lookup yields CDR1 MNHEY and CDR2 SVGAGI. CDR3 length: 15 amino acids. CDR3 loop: CASSLGVSDTGELFF.

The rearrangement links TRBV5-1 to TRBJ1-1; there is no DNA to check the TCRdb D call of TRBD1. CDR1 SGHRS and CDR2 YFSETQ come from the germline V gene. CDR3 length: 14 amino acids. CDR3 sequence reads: CASSLTPDSREAFF.

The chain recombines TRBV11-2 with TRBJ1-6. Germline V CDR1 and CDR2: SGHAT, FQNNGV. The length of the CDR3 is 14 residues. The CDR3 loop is CASSPGWAYSPLHF.

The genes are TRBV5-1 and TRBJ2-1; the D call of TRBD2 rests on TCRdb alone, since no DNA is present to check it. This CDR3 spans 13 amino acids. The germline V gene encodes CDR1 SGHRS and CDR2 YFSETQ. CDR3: CASSSGSLNEQFF. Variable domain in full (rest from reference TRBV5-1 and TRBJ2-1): KAGVTQTPRYLIKTRGQQVTLSCSPISGHRSVSWYQQTPGQGLQFLFEYFSETQRNKGNFPGRFSGRQFSNSRSEMNVSTLELGDSALYLCASSSGSLNEQFFGPGTRLTVL.

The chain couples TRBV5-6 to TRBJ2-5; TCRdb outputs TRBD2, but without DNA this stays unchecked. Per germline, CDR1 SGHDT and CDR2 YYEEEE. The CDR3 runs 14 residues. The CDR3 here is CASSLGGFRETQYF.

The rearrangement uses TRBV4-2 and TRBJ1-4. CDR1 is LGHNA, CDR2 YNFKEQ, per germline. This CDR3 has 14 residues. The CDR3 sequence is CASSQAGTGEKLFF.